This T cell receptor beta chain derives from a study of blood T cell repertoires in COVID-19. Original handling: Nucleated cell number was recorded as an estimate derived from reference gene primer amplification. Assay used: immunoSEQ multiplex PCR; TCRdb lists only in-frame clones, some missing. Clonal size and the V and J genes are those of that table, whereas D and trimming came from the DNA. The table includes around 250,000 clones, approximately 83% detected once. The length of the CDR3 is 14 residues. The germline V gene encodes CDR1 LGHDT and CDR2 YNNKEL (reference sequence). V shed 4 bases, J shed 1 base, and the junction held 4 bases outside the gene matches.

J is TRBJ2-7 and V is TRBV3-1 (or the pseudogene TRBV3-2); 7 positions agree with TRBD2. The origin of this receptor is a woman aged 50 to 60 who had recovered from COVID-19. The sample taken for sequencing was PBMCs or T cells enriched from blood (not recorded which). The CDR3 loop reads CASSLAGGSYEQYF. The CDR3 coding sequence is TGTGCCAGCAGCCTAGCGGGCGGTTCCTACGAGCAGTACTTC.